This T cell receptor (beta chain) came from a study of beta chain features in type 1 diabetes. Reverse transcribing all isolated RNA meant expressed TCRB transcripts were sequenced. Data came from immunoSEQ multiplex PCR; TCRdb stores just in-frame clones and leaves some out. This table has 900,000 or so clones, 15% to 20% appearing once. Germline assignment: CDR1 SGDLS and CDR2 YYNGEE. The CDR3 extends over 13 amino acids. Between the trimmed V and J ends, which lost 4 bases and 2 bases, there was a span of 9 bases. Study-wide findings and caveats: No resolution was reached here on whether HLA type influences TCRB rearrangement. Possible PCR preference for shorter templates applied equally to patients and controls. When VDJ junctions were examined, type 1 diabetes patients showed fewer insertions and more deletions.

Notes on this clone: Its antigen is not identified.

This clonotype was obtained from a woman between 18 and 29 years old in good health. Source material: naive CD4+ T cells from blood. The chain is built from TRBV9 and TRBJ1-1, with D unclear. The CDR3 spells CASSPLFNTEAFF. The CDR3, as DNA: TGTGCCAGCAGCCCTCTATTTAACACTGAAGCTTTCTTT. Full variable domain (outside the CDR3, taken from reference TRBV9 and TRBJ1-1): DSGVTQTPKHLITATGQRVTLRCSPRSGDLSVYWYQQSLDQGLQFLIQYYNGEERAKGNILERFSAQQFPDLHSELNLSSLELGDSALYFCASSPLFNTEAFFGQGTRLTVV.